This entry concerns a single TCR beta chain. The antigen is unknown. The data were taken from a study of T cell responses to AZD1222 COVID-19 vaccine. V lost 4 bases to trimming and J lost 0 bases; unmatched junction nucleotides: 7. The CDR3 contains 15 residues. Per germline, CDR1 SGHRS and CDR2 YFSETQ. Generated by immunoSEQ multiplex PCR, the TCRdb table keeps only in-frame clones and is missing some. The table records 72,000 or so clones, roughly nine tenths of them present only once. Findings and caveats of the study: Vaccine-associated CD4 TCRs spanned spike, dominant at 160-218 and 743-854.

The chain recombines TRBV5-1 with TRBJ2-7; 7 positions match TRBD2. Sequences were derived from peripheral blood, sampled on day 0 of AZD1222 vaccination. This clonotype was obtained from an adult in good health. CDR3 nucleotide sequence: TGCGCCAGCAGCCTTGACGGGAGGAGCTCCTACGAGCAGTACTTC. As protein: CASSLDGRSSYEQYF. Filled out from reference TRBV5-1 and TRBJ2-7, the complete variable domain reads KAGVTQTPRYLIKTRGQQVTLSCSPISGHRSVSWYQQTPGQGLQFLFEYFSETQRNKGNFPGRFSGRQFSNSRSEMNVSTLELGDSALYLCASSLDGRSSYEQYFGPGTRLTVT.